This T cell receptor (beta chain) appears in the sequencing data of a study of cytomegalovirus exposure and HLA in healthy donors. In the study overall: There were about 85 million unique TCRs (from HLA-typed donors) in an early data release.

This CDR3 is 14 amino acids long. PCR involved 60 Vbeta and 13 Jbeta primers. Method: immunoSEQ multiplex PCR; TCRdb's copy keeps in-frame clones and lacks some. The data contain some 200,000 clones, around 81% of them singletons. Input material: PBMCs. The receptor's source is a woman aged 25 to 39 in good health and CMV-seronegative. V usage is TRBV12-1 and J usage is TRBJ1-1. TRBV12-1 corresponds to a pseudogene. The CDR3 DNA follows: TGTGCCAGCAGCCTGACCGGGGGGGGGATGAGAGCTTTCTTT. Amino acid sequence: CASSLTGGGMRAFF.